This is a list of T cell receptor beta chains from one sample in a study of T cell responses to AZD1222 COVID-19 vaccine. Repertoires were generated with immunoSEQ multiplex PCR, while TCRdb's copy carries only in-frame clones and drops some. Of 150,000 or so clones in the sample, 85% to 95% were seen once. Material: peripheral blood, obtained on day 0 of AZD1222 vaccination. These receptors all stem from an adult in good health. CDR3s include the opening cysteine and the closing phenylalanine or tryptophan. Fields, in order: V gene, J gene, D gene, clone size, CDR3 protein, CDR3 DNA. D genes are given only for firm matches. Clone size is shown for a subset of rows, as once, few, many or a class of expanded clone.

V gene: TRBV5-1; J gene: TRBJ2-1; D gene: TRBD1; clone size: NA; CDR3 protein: CASSLNGQGPYNEQFF; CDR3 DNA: TGCGCCAGCAGCTTGAACGGACAGGGCCCCTACAATGAGCAGTTCTTC
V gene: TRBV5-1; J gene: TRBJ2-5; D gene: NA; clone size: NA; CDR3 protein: CASSVFQGGQETQYF; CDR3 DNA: TGCGCCAGCAGCGTATTCCAGGGGGGTCAAGAGACCCAGTACTTC
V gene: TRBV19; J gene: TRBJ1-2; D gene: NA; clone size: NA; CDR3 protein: CASTIGPGYAAAGYTF; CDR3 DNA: TGTGCCAGTACGATTGGGCCCGGGTATGCGGCCGCTGGCTACACCTTC
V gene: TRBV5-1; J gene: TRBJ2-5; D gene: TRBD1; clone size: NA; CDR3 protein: CASRDREWETQYF; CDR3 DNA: TGCGCCAGCCGGGACAGGGAATGGGAGACCCAGTACTTC
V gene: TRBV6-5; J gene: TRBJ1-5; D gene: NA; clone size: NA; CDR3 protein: CASRLIGQINQPQHF; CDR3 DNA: TGTGCCAGCAGACTAATCGGACAGATTAATCAGCCCCAGCATTTT
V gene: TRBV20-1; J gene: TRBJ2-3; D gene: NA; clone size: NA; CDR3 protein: CSATTDTQYF; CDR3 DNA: TGCAGTGCTACCACAGATACGCAGTATTTT
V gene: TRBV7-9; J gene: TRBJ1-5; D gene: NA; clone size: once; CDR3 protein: CASSHTGKITPQHF; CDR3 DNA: TGTGCCAGCAGCCACACAGGGAAAATCACGCCCCAGCATTTT
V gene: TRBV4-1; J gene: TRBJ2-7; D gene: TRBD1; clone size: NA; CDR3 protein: CASSQDQGVLYEQYF; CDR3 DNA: TGCGCCAGCAGCCAAGATCAGGGGGTTCTATACGAGCAGTACTTC
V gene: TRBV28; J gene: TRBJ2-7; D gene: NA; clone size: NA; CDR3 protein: CASRGPVIYEQYF; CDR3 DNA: TGTGCCAGCAGGGGGCCGGTAATCTACGAGCAGTACTTC
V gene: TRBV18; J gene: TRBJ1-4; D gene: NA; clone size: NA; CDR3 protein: CASSPPSQGFEKLFF; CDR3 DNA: TGTGCCAGCTCACCCCCCTCCCAGGGTTTCGAAAAACTGTTTTTT
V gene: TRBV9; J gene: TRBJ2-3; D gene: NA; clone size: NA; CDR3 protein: CASSDPTGTPTDTQYF; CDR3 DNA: TGTGCCAGCAGCGACCCAACGGGGACACCCACAGATACGCAGTATTTT
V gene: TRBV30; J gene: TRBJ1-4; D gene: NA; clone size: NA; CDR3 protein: CAWIWRGIREKLFF; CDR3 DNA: NA
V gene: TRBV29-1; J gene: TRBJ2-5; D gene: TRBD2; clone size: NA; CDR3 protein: CSTSGLAWETQYF; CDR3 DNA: TGCAGCACCTCCGGACTAGCCTGGGAGACCCAGTACTTC
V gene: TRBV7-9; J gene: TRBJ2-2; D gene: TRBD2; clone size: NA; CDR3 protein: CASSTVERGTAGELFF; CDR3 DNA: TGTGCCAGCAGCACCGTGGAGCGGGGGACCGCCGGGGAGCTGTTTTTT
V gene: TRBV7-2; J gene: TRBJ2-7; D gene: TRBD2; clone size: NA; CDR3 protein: CASSPQRGLAYEQYF; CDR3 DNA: TGTGCCAGCAGCCCTCAGCGGGGACTTGCCTACGAGCAGTACTTC
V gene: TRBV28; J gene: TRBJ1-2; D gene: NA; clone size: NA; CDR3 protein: CASSFGGYYGYTF; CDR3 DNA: TGTGCCAGCAGTTTCGGGGGGTACTATGGCTACACCTTC
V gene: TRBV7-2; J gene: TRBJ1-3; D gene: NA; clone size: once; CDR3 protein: CASSLEVSGNTIYF; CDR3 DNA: TGTGCCAGCAGCTTAGAGGTGTCCGGAAACACCATATATTTT
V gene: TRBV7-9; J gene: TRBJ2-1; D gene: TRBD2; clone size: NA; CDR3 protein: CASSPLAGGLEQFF; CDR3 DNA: TGTGCCAGCAGCCCCCTAGCGGGGGGGCTTGAGCAGTTCTTC
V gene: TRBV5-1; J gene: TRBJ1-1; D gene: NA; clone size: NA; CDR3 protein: CASSFLGGTEAFF; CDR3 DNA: TGCGCCAGCAGCTTCTTGGGAGGGACTGAAGCTTTCTTT
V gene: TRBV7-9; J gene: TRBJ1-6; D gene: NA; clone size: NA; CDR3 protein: CASSFALLDRYSPLHF; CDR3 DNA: TGTGCCAGCAGCTTCGCGCTTCTCGACAGATACTCACCCCTCCACTTT
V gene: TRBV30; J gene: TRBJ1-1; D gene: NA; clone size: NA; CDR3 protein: CAWSVNRLLEAFF; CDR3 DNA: TGTGCCTGGAGTGTAAATAGGCTCCTTGAAGCTTTCTTT
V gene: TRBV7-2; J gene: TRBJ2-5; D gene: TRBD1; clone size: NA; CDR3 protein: CASSLLLGTGVRVWETQYF; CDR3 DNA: TGTGCCAGCAGCTTATTATTGGGGACAGGGGTGAGAGTTTGGGAGACCCAGTACTTC
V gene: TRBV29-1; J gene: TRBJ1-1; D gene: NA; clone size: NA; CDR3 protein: CSVGTEAFF; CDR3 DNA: TGCAGCGTTGGAACTGAAGCTTTCTTT
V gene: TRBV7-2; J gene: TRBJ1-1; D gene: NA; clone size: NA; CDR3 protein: CASSLSGTEAFF; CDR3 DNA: TGTGCCAGCAGCTTATCGGGCACTGAAGCTTTCTTT
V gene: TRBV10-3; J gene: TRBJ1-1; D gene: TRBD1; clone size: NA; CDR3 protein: CATRRGQGDGNTEAFF; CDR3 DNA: TGTGCCACCCGACGGGGACAGGGAGACGGGAACACTGAAGCTTTCTTT
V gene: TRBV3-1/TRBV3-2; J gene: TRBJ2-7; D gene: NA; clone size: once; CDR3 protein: CASSQAGTVDTYEQYF; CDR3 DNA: TGTGCCAGCAGCCAAGCCGGGACGGTGGACACCTACGAGCAGTACTTC
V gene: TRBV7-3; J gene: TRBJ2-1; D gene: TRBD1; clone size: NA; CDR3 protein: CASSLKGTGVDNEQFF; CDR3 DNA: TGTGCCAGCAGCTTAAAGGGGACAGGGGTCGACAATGAGCAGTTCTTC
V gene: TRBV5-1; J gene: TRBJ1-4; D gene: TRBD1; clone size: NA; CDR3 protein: CASSLQGLREKLFF; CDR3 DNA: TGCGCCAGCAGCCTACAGGGGTTGCGTGAAAAACTGTTTTTT
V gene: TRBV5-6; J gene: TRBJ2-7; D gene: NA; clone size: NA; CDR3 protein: CASSFGESYEQYF; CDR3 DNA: TGTGCCAGCAGCTTCGGGGAGTCCTACGAGCAGTACTTC
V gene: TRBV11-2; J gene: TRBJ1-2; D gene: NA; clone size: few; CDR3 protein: CASSSLGGERNYGYTF; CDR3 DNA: TGTGCCAGCAGCTCCTTGGGGGGCGAGAGGAACTATGGCTACACCTTC
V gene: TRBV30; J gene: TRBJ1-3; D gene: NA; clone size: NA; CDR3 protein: CAWSRGGSGGNTIYF; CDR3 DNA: TGTGCCTGGAGTCGAGGAGGGTCGGGTGGAAACACCATATATTTT
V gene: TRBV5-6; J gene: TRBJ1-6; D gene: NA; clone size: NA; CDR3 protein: CASSLRPRFRPNSPLHF; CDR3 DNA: TGTGCCAGCAGCCTTCGACCGCGATTTCGCCCTAATTCACCCCTCCACTTT
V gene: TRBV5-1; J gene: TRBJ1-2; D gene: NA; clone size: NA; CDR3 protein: CASSLDSIYGYTF; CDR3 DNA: TGCGCCAGCAGCTTAGACAGTATCTATGGCTACACCTTC
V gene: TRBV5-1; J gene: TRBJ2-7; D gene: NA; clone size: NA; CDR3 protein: CASSTRQDYEQYF; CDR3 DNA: TGCGCCAGCAGCACCAGACAGGACTACGAGCAGTACTTC
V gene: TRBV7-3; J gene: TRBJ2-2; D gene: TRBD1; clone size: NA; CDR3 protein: CASSSSDGTGGLMAGELFF; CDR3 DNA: TGTGCCAGCAGCTCTAGCGATGGGACAGGGGGGTTAATGGCCGGGGAGCTGTTTTTT
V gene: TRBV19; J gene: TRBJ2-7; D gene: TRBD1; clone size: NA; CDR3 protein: CASSVRTGELYEQYF; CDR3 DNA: TGTGCCAGTAGTGTCCGGACAGGGGAACTCTACGAGCAGTACTTC
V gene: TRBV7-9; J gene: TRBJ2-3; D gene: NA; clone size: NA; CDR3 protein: CASSLYVADTQYF; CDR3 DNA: TGTGCCAGCAGCTTATACGTAGCAGATACGCAGTATTTT
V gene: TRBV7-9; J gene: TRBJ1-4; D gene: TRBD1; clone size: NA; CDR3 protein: CASSRGGHNEKLFF; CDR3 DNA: TGTGCCAGCAGCCGAGGGGGCCATAATGAAAAACTGTTTTTT
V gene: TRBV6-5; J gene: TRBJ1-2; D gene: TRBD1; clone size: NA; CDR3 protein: CASSSGTGGLGGYTF; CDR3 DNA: TGTGCCAGCAGTTCCGGGACAGGGGGGTTGGGTGGCTACACCTTC
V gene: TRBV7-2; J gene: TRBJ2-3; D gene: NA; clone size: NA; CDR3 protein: CASSLLANTDTQYF; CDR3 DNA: TGTGCCAGCAGCTTACTTGCGAACACAGATACGCAGTATTTT
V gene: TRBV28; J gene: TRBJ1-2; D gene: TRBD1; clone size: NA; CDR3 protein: CASSSTGTGVYGYTF; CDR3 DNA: TGTGCCAGCAGTTCGACCGGGACAGGGGTCTATGGCTACACCTTC
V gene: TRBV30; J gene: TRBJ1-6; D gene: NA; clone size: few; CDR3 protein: CAWSQAGSYNSPLHF; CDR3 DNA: TGTGCCTGGAGCCAGGCGGGCTCCTATAATTCACCCCTCCACTTT
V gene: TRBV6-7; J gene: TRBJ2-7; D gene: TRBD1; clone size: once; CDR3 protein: CASRRQGFGDEQYF; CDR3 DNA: TGTGCCAGCCGAAGACAGGGTTTTGGGGACGAGCAGTACTTC
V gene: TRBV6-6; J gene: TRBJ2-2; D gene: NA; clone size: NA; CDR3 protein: CASTRFSGVGNTGELFF; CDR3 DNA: TGTGCCAGCACTCGGTTTTCGGGGGTAGGCAACACCGGGGAGCTGTTTTTT
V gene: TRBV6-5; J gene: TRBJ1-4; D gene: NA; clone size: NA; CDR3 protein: CASSYSRAVFEKLFF; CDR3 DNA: TGTGCCAGCAGTTACTCCCGGGCAGTATTTGAAAAACTGTTTTTT
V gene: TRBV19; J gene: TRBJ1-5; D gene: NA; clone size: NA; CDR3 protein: CASSQEGSNNQPQHF; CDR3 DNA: TGTGCCAGTAGTCAGGAGGGGTCAAACAATCAGCCCCAGCATTTT
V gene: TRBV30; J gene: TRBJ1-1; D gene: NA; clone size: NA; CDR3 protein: CAWSPMGVAFF; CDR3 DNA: TGTGCCTGGAGCCCAATGGGGGTGGCTTTCTTT
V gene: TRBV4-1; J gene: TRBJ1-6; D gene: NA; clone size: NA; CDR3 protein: CASSQVADQLSYNSPLHF; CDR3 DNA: TGCGCCAGCAGCCAAGTGGCGGACCAGCTCTCCTATAATTCACCCCTCCACTTT
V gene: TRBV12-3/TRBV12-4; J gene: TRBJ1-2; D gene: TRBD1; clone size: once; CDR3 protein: CASRGQGNYGYTF; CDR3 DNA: TGTGCCAGCAGGGGACAGGGAAACTATGGCTACACCTTC
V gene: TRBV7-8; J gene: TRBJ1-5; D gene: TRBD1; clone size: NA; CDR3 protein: CASSLERGLQPQHF; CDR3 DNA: TGTGCCAGCAGCTTAGAGAGGGGGCTTCAGCCCCAGCATTTT
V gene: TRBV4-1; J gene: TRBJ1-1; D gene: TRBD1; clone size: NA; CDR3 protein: CASSTRGYTEAFF; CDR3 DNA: TGCGCCAGCAGCACCAGGGGGTACACTGAAGCTTTCTTT
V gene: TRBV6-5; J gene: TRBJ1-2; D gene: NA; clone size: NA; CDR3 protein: CASRLDREGYTF; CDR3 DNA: TGTGCCAGCAGATTGGACAGAGAAGGCTACACCTTC
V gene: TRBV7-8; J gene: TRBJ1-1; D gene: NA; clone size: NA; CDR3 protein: CASTKEVGTEAFF; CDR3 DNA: TGTGCCAGTACCAAAGAGGTGGGGACTGAAGCTTTCTTT
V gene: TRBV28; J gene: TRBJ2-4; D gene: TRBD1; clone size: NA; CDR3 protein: CASSLLQGNQYF; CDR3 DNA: TGTGCCAGCAGTTTACTACAGGGGAATCAGTACTTC